This T cell receptor (beta chain) was sequenced during a study of shared clonotypes between healthy human individuals. Study results and limitations: Naive CD4 clonotype sharing across several donors was around 5%. Larger estimated richness was generally seen in naive subsets than in memory subsets.

Data came from immunoSEQ multiplex PCR; TCRdb stores just in-frame clones and leaves some out. The data hold 550,000 to 700,000 clones, with around 73% observed a single time. This CDR3 is built from 14 residues. The germline V gene encodes CDR1 MDHEN and CDR2 SYDVKM. The V segment lost 4 bases and the J segment 4 bases; nucleotides outside the gene matches: 5. As regards this clone: The antigen is not known.

Sequencing input: memory CD4+ T cells sorted from blood. Subset noted: CD45RA-negative fraction. The clonotype was recovered from a woman aged 25 to 39 in good health. The rearrangement links TRBV28 to TRBJ1-2, with 8 bases lining up with TRBD1. The CDR3 loop is CASSSDRGPYGYTF. The CDR3 DNA follows: TGTGCCAGCAGTTCTGACAGGGGTCCCTATGGCTACACCTTC.